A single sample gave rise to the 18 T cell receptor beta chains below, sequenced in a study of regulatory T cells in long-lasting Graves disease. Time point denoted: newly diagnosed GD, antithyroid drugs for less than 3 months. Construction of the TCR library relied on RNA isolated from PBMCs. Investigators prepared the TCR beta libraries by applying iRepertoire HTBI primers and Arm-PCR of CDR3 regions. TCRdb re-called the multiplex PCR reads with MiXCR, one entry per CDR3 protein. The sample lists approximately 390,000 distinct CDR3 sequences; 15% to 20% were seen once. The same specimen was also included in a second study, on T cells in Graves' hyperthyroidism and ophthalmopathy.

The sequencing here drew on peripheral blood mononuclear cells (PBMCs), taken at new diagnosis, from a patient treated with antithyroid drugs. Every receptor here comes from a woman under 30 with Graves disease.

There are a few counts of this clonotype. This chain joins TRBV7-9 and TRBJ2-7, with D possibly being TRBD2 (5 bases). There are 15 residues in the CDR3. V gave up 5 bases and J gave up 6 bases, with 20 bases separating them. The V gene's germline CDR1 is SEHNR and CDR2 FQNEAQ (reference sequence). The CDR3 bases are TGTGCCAGCAGCCCCGGAGAACTAGTTTCTTTCGAGCAGTACTTC. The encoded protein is CASSPGELVSFEQYF.

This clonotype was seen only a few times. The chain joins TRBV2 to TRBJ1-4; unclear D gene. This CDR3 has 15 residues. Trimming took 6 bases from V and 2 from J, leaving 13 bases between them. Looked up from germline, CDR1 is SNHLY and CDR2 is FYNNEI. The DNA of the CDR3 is TGTGCCAGCAGCCCCAGTTGGGTTACTAATGAAAAACTGTTTTTT. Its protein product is CASSPSWVTNEKLFF.

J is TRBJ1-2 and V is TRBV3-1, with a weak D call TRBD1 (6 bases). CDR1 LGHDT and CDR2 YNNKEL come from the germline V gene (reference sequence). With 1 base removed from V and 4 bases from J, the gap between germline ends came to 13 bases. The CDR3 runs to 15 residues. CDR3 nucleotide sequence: TGTGCCAGCAGCCAAGGGGGGGGGCTGTCCTATGGCTACACCTTC. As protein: CASSQGGGLSYGYTF.

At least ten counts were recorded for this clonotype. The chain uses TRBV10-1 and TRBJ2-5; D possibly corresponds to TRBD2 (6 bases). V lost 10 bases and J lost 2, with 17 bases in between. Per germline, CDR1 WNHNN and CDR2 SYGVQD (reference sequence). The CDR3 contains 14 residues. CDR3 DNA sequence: TGCGCCATCGAGGGACTGGTTAGACAAGAGACCCAGTACTTC. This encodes CAIEGLVRQETQYF.

The CDR3 protein is CASSAPVGNTEAFF. DNA for the CDR3: TGTGCCAGCAGTGCCCCGGTGGGGAACACTGAAGCTTTCTTT. The V gene is TRBV12-3 or TRBV12-4, the J gene TRBJ1-1; D gene ambiguous. This CDR3 has 14 amino acids. Deletions cut 5 bases from V and 1 base from J, with 11 bases between.

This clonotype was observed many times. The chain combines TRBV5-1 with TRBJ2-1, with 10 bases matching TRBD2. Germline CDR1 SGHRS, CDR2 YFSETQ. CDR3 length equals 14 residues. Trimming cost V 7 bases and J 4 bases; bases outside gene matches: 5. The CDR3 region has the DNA TGCGCCAGCTACACTAGCGGGGTGTACAATGAGCAGTTCTTC. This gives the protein CASYTSGVYNEQFF.

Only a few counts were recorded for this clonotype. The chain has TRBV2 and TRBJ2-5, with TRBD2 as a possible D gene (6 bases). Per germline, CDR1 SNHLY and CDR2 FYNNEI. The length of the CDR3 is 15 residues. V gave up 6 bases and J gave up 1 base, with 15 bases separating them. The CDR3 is CASSFSGVGQETQYF. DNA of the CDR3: TGTGCCAGCAGCTTTTCGGGGGTGGGCCAAGAGACCCAGTACTTC.

The CDR3 loop reads CASSTTREAGNIQYF. The CDR3 DNA reads as TGTGCCAGCAGTACGACAAGGGAAGCGGGAAACATTCAGTACTTC. V and J are TRBV6-2 or TRBV6-3 and TRBJ2-4, with D possibly matching TRBD2 (6 bases). The CDR3 extends over 15 amino acids. CDR1 and CDR2 (germline): MNHEY, SVGEGT. The ends were cut back, 5 bases at V and 6 bases at J, with 17 bases in the middle.

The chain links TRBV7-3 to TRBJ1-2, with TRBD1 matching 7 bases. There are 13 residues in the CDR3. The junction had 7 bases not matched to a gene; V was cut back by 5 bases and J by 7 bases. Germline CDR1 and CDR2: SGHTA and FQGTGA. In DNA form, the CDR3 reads TGTGCCAGCAGCGTTACAGGGGCGGTTGGCTACACCTTC. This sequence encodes CASSVTGAVGYTF. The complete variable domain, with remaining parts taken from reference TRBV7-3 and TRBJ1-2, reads GAGVSQTPSNKVTEKGKYVELRCDPISGHTALYWYRQSLGQGPEFLIYFQGTGAADDSGLPNDRFFAVRPEGSVSTLKIQRTERGDSAVYLCASSVTGAVGYTFGSGTRLTVV.

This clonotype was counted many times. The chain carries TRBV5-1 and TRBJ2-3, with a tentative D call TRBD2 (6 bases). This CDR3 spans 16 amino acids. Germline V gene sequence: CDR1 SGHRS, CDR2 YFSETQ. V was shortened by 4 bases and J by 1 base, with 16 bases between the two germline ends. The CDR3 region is CASSRGRGLGTDTQYF. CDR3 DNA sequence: TGCGCCAGCAGCCGGGGCCGGGGGTTAGGCACAGATACGCAGTATTTT.

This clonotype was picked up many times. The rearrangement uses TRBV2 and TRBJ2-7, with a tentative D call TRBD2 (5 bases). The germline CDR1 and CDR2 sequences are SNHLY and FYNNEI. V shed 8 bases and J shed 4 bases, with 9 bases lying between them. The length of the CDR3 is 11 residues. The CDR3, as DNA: TGTGCCAGCGAGAGGGTATACGAGCAGTACTTC. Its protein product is CASERVYEQYF. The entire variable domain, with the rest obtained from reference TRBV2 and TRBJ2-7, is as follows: EPEVTQTPSHQVTQMGQEVILRCVPISNHLYFYWYRQILGQKVEFLVSFYNNEISEKSEIFDDQFSVERPDGSNFTLKIRSTKLEDSAMYFCASERVYEQYFGPGTRLTVT.

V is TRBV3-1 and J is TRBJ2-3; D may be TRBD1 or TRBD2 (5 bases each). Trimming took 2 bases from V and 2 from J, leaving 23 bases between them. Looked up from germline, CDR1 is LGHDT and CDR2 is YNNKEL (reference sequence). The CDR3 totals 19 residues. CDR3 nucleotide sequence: TGTGCCAGCAGCCAACTAATGAGAAACGGGACGGGCCCCACAGATACGCAGTATTTT. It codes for CASSQLMRNGTGPTDTQYF.

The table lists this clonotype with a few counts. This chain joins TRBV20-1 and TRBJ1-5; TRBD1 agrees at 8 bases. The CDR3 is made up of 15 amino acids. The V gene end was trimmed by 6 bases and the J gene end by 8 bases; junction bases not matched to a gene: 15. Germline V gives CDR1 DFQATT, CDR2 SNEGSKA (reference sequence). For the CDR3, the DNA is TGCAGTGCCCCGTCTGACAGGGGATTATTTGAGCCCCAGCATTTT. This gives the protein CSAPSDRGLFEPQHF.

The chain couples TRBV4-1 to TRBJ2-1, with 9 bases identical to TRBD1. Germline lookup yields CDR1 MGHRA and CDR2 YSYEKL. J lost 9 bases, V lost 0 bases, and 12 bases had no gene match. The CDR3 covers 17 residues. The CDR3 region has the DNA TGCGCCAGCAGCCAAGATCCCCCTGGACAGGGGCGGACTGAGCAGTTCTTC. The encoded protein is CASSQDPPGQGRTEQFF.

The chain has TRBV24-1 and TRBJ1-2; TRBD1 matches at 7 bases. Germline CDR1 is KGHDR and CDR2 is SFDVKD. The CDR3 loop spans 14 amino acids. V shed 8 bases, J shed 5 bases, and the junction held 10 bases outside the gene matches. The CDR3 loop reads CATNTGQAEYGYTF. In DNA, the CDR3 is TGTGCCACCAACACAGGACAGGCCGAATATGGCTACACCTTC.

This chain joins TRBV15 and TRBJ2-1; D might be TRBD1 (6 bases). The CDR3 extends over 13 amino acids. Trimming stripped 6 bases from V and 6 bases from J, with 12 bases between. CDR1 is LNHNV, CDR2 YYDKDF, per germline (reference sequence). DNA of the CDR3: TGTGCCACCAGTGGGGGCCCCCGCAATGAGCAGTTCTTC. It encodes CATSGGPRNEQFF.

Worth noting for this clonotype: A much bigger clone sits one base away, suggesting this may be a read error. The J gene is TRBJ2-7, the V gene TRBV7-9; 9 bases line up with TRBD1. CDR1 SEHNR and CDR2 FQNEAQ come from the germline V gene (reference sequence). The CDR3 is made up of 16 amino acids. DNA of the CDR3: TGTGCCGGCAGCTTTTCACTCAGGACAGGGGACTACGAGCAGTACTTC. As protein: CAGSFSLRTGDYEQYF. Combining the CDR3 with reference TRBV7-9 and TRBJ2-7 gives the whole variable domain DTGVSQNPRHKITKRGQNVTFRCDPISEHNRLYWYRQTLGQGPEFLTYFQNEAQLEKSRLLSDRFSAERPKGSFSTLEIQRTEQGDSAMYLCAGSFSLRTGDYEQYFGPGTRLTVT.

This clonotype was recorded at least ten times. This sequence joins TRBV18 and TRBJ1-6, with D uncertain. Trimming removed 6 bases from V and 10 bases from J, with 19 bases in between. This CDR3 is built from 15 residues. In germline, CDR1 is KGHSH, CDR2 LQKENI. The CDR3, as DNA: TGTGCCAGCTCGCCCGTGGAGGGTAATGGGTCACCCCTCCACTTT. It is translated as CASSPVEGNGSPLHF. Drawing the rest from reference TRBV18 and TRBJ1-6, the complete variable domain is NAGVMQNPRHLVRRRGQEARLRCSPMKGHSHVYWYRQLPEEGLKFMVYLQKENIIDESGMPKERFSAEFPKEGPSILRIQQVVRGDSAAYFCASSPVEGNGSPLHFGNGTRLTVT.